These 27 T cell receptor beta chains share one sample of origin, sequenced in a study of T cell responses to AZD1222 COVID-19 vaccine. Assay: immunoSEQ multiplex PCR; the TCRdb copy retains only in-frame clones and omits some. Counted here are about 160,000 clones, about 88% occurring once; the ten biggest clones make up roughly 5.5%. The source material was peripheral blood, sampled on day 0 of AZD1222 vaccination. The receptor source for this set is an adult in good health.

Written as DNA, the CDR3 is TGCGCCAGCAGCCCCGGGACTTTACCGACCTACGAGCAGTACTTC. Protein product: CASSPGTLPTYEQYF. This sequence joins TRBV5-1 and TRBJ2-7; D is perhaps TRBD2 (6 bases). The V end was cut by 4 bases, the J end by 2 bases, with 16 bases between. From germline, CDR1 is SGHRS and CDR2 YFSETQ. This CDR3 spans 15 amino acids.

J is TRBJ1-6 and V is TRBV11-2, with D unclear. The CDR3 is 15 residues long. V lost 0 bases and J 5 bases, leaving 8 bases between the germline ends. Germline CDR1 reads SGHAT; CDR2 reads FQNNGV. The CDR3 loop reads CASSLELLNNSPLHF. The CDR3 DNA reads as TGTGCCAGCAGCTTAGAGCTGCTTAATAATTCACCCCTCCACTTT.

This rearrangement joins TRBV7-2 to TRBJ2-1; unclear D gene. The ends were cut back, 8 bases at V and 0 bases at J, with 14 bases in the middle. This CDR3 contains 15 residues. CDR1 and CDR2 from the germline V gene are SGHTA and FQGNSA. CDR3 sequence reads: CASGIAVSSYNEQFF. In DNA, the CDR3 is TGTGCCAGCGGGATCGCAGTTAGCTCCTACAATGAGCAGTTCTTC.

Turning to this clone: Germline is not matched at one junction end, which may reflect a read error. CDR3 nucleotide sequence: TGTGCCAACAGCTTCAGCTCTGGGGGTAACTATGGCTACACCTTC. Protein product: CANSFSSGGNYGYTF. The V gene is TRBV4-2, the J gene TRBJ1-2; possibly TRBD1 for D (5 bases). The V gene's germline CDR1 is LGHNA and CDR2 YNFKEQ. CDR3 length: 15 amino acids.

The chain carries TRBV25-1 and TRBJ2-7, with unresolved D. The germline gives CDR1 MGHDK, CDR2 SYGVNS. There are 14 residues in the CDR3. V lost 10 bases to trimming and J lost 1 base, with 17 bases between them. The CDR3 nucleotides read TGTGCCACAAGCCCCCCCGGCAGGTCCTACGAGCAGTACTTC. Translation gives CATSPPGRSYEQYF.

This clone was seen a single time. This sequence joins TRBV5-4 and TRBJ1-1, with 7 nucleotides matching TRBD1. Germline V gene lookup returns CDR1 SGHNT and CDR2 YYREEE (reference sequence). CDR3 length: 15 residues. J was trimmed by 1 base and V by 4 bases; bases with no gene match: 7. CDR3 sequence reads: CASSPPGQTNTEAFF. CDR3 DNA: TGTGCCAGCAGCCCGCCGGGACAGACGAACACTGAAGCTTTCTTT.

CDR3 DNA: TGTGCCTGGAGTCCAGGACAGGGCCAGCCCCAGCATTTT. Translated: CAWSPGQGQPQHF. V is TRBV30 and J is TRBJ1-5, with TRBD1 identical over 8 bases. The CDR3 spans 13 residues. The V segment lost 2 bases and the J segment 7 bases; nucleotides outside the gene matches: 4. The germline V gene encodes CDR1 GTSNPN and CDR2 SVGIG (reference sequence). Together with reference TRBV30 and TRBJ1-5, the CDR3 gives the full variable domain: SQTIHQWPATLVQPVGSPLSLECTVEGTSNPNLYWYRQAAGRGLQLLFYSVGIGQISSEVPQNLSASRPQDRQFILSSKKLLLSDSGFYLCAWSPGQGQPQHFGDGTRLSIL.

This clone was seen a single time. V gene TRBV4-1 combines with J gene TRBJ1-4; D may be TRBD1 (5 bases). There are 15 residues in the CDR3. The germline gives CDR1 MGHRA, CDR2 YSYEKL. Trimming left V 0 bases short and J 7 bases short, with 12 bases between. The DNA of the CDR3 is TGCGCCAGCAGCCAAGATCGGGGCCTCGGTGAAAAACTGTTTTTT. Translated: CASSQDRGLGEKLFF.

This clone has just one count. V gene TRBV24-1 combines with J gene TRBJ2-5; the D gene is possibly TRBD2 (5 bases). CDR1 and CDR2 (germline): KGHDR, SFDVKD. This CDR3 has 16 residues. V dropped 1 base and J dropped 1 base, with 12 bases sitting between them. As DNA, the CDR3 is TGTGCCACCAGTGATTTCGGGGTCTGGGGCCAAGAGACCCAGTACTTC. It translates to CATSDFGVWGQETQYF.

The chain employs TRBV6-5 and TRBJ2-5; TRBD1 agrees at 10 bases. Germline V gene data show CDR1 as MNHEY and CDR2 as SVGAGI. Trimming took 6 bases from V and 7 from J; bases not matched to a gene: 5. The CDR3 loop spans 13 amino acids. CDR3 loop: CASSSGQGGTQYF. In nucleotides, the CDR3 is TGTGCCAGCAGCTCCGGACAGGGGGGGACCCAGTACTTC.

This clone was observed a single time. This chain connects TRBV6-6 to TRBJ2-6; 7 positions agree with TRBD1. With V trimmed by 5 bases and J by 1 base, 2 bases remained unmatched. The CDR3 extends over 15 amino acids. The germline V gene has CDR1 MNHNY and CDR2 SVGAGI (reference sequence). CDR3 sequence reads: CASSHRGSGANVLTF. Written as DNA, the CDR3 is TGTGCCAGCAGTCACAGGGGTTCTGGGGCCAACGTCCTGACTTTC.

This clone was found a few times. The CDR3 DNA follows: TGTGCCAGCAGCGTAGCGAGGGTGGGGGAGCTGTTTTTT. Its translation is CASSVARVGELFF. V is TRBV9 and J is TRBJ2-2, with D possibly TRBD2 on 5 matching bases. Germline V gene data show CDR1 as SGDLS and CDR2 as YYNGEE. Deletions cut 0 bases from V and 8 bases from J, with 8 bases between. CDR3 length: 13 amino acids.

The chain couples TRBV5-1 to TRBJ1-1, with unresolved D. This CDR3 comprises 14 residues. The V end lost 4 bases, the J end lost 1 base, and 11 bases lay between the germline ends. CDR1 and CDR2 (germline): SGHRS, YFSETQ. CDR3 sequence reads: CASSLQDPNTEAFF. The CDR3 coding sequence is TGCGCCAGCAGCCTTCAGGACCCGAACACTGAAGCTTTCTTT.

The gene calls are TRBV30 and TRBJ2-3, with D possibly being TRBD1 (5 bases). Trimming removed 5 bases at V and 0 bases at J, with 9 bases between. From germline, CDR1 is GTSNPN and CDR2 SVGIG (reference sequence). The CDR3 sequence is 13 residues long. The CDR3 DNA reads as TGTGCCTGGGCCTGGGGCAGCACAGATACGCAGTATTTT. This encodes CAWAWGSTDTQYF.

The table lists this clone with a count of one. The V gene is TRBV19, the J gene TRBJ1-2; 12 bases are shared with TRBD1. The CDR3 runs 17 residues. V lost 6 bases, J lost 4 bases, and 12 bases stayed unmatched. CDR1 and CDR2 (germline): LNHDA, SQIVND (reference sequence). CDR3 protein: CASSQPRDRGRGYGYTF. CDR3 sequence (DNA): TGTGCCAGTAGCCAGCCCCGGGACAGGGGGCGCGGCTATGGCTACACCTTC.

The chain links TRBV28 to TRBJ1-3, with a tentative D call TRBD1 (6 bases). Trimming cost V 6 bases and J 0 bases, with 12 bases left between them. Germline CDR1 is MDHEN and CDR2 is SYDVKM. The CDR3 totals 15 residues. CDR3 sequence (DNA): TGTGCCAGCAGCCGACAGGTCCGCTCTGGAAACACCATATATTTT. Translating it yields CASSRQVRSGNTIYF.

This clone appeared once. The rearrangement links TRBV5-4 to TRBJ1-2; D is perhaps TRBD1 (5 bases). The V and J ends lost 0 bases and 8 bases respectively, with 17 bases between them. Looked up from germline, CDR1 is SGHNT and CDR2 is YYREEE (reference sequence). This CDR3 has 15 amino acids. The CDR3 nucleotides read TGTGCCAGCAGCTTGGGCAGGGTTGAGGCAGGAGGCTACACCTTC. Its translation: CASSLGRVEAGGYTF.

This clone was found a few times. This chain joins TRBV5-4 and TRBJ2-2; the match to TRBD2 covers 8 bases. CDR1 and CDR2 from the germline V gene are SGHNT and YYREEE (reference sequence). J gave up 2 bases and V 0 bases, and 3 bases lay outside the gene matches. The CDR3 consists of 16 residues. The CDR3: CASSLGAGGNTGELFF. The CDR3 nucleotides are TGTGCCAGCAGCTTGGGCGCGGGAGGAAACACCGGGGAGCTGTTTTTT.

On this clone itself: A junction boundary mismatches the germline segment, possibly from a read error. Here the CDR3 reads CASGLDRGEQYF. CDR3 DNA: TGTGCTAGTGGCTTGGACAGAGGCGAGCAGTACTTC. V is TRBV12-5 and J is TRBJ2-7; D might be TRBD1 (6 bases). CDR1 is LGHNT and CDR2 is FRNRAP in the germline V gene. This CDR3 contains 12 residues.

This clone was observed once. V is TRBV2 and J is TRBJ2-7, with TRBD1 as a possible D gene (7 bases). CDR3 length equals 15 residues. Trimming stripped 5 bases from V and 2 bases from J, with 16 bases between. Germline CDR1 and CDR2: SNHLY and FYNNEI. The CDR3 protein is CASSPNQGGTYEQYF. CDR3 in DNA: TGTGCCAGCAGTCCAAACCAGGGGGGTACCTACGAGCAGTACTTC.

In DNA, the CDR3 is TGTGCCAGCAGCTCGGGCCCAGGGACTGAAGCTTTCTTT. It specifies CASSSGPGTEAFF. The chain recombines TRBV7-2 with TRBJ1-1; tentative D call: TRBD1 (5 bases). This CDR3 is built from 13 residues. The germline gives CDR1 SGHTA, CDR2 FQGNSA. V was cut by 4 bases and J by 5 bases, with 11 bases left in between.

This clone came up once. J is TRBJ2-7 and V is TRBV6-2 or TRBV6-3; no clear D gene. The length of the CDR3 is 15 residues. Per germline, CDR1 MNHEY and CDR2 SVGEGT. V was cut by 5 bases and J by 5 bases, with 19 bases left in between. The CDR3 nucleotides are TGTGCCAGCAGTCGGGCCGATGCCCCCACCCACGAGCAGTACTTC. Translated: CASSRADAPTHEQYF.

V and J are TRBV7-6 and TRBJ2-7, with no clear D. This CDR3 has 16 amino acids. CDR1 and CDR2 (germline): SGHVS, FNYEAQ. The V and J ends lost 5 bases and 1 base respectively, with 18 bases between them. The CDR3 sequence is CASSVTGQKTSYEQYF. The DNA for the CDR3 is TGTGCCAGCAGCGTAACGGGCCAGAAAACTTCCTACGAGCAGTACTTC. Based on the CDR3 plus reference TRBV7-6 and TRBJ2-7, the full variable domain is GAGVSQSPRYKVTKRGQDVALRCDPISGHVSLYWYRQALGQGPEFLTYFNYEAQQDKSGLPNDRFSAERPEGSISTLTIQRTEQRDSAMYRCASSVTGQKTSYEQYFGPGTRLTVT.

This chain links TRBV6-2 or TRBV6-3 with TRBJ2-1, with 8 bases identical to TRBD2. The CDR3 loop spans 17 amino acids. V dropped 0 bases and J dropped 1; count of bases not matched to a gene: 5. The germline CDR1 and CDR2 sequences are MNHEY and SVGEGT. The CDR3 region is CASSYSVSGVSYNEQFF. DNA of the CDR3: TGTGCCAGCAGTTACTCGGTTAGCGGGGTATCCTACAATGAGCAGTTCTTC.

The genes are TRBV18 and TRBJ2-7, with 10 bases fitting TRBD1. The CDR3 totals 17 residues. Per the germline V gene, CDR1 is KGHSH and CDR2 is LQKENI. The trim removed 2 bases at V and 3 bases at J, leaving 10 bases unmatched. The CDR3 protein is CASSPSVGQGPLYEQYF. CDR3 bases: TGTGCCAGCTCACCAAGCGTGGGACAGGGGCCACTCTACGAGCAGTACTTC.

The rearrangement joins TRBV2 to TRBJ2-7; D possibly uses TRBD1 or TRBD2 (7 bases each). V dropped 0 bases and J dropped 4 bases, with 13 bases sitting between them. There are 15 residues in the CDR3. Looked up from germline, CDR1 is SNHLY and CDR2 is FYNNEI. The CDR3 region has the DNA TGTGCCAGCAGTGAAGCCAGCAGGGGGGGTTACGAGCAGTACTTC. It codes for CASSEASRGGYEQYF.

J is TRBJ1-2 and V is TRBV28; D is ambiguous. Germline CDR1 and CDR2: MDHEN and SYDVKM. The CDR3 covers 13 residues. V lost 7 bases, J lost 5 bases, and 14 bases lay in between. CDR3 sequence reads: CASILTSGYGYTF. The DNA of the CDR3 is TGTGCCAGCATCCTGACATCAGGATATGGCTACACCTTC.